This T cell receptor (beta chain) was profiled in a study of early T cells in non-severe SARS-CoV-2 infection. Trimming removed 4 bases from V and 2 bases from J, with 16 bases in between. The germline V gene encodes CDR1 LGHDT and CDR2 YNNKEL (reference sequence). The CDR3 runs 16 residues. TCRdb independently ran MiXCR on the 5' RACE reads; one entry per CDR3 protein. The data hold approximately 81,000 distinct CDR3 sequences, with approximately 13% observed a single time. What was sequenced was whole blood. This receptor was identified in an adult who was a healthcare worker with PCR-confirmed SARS-CoV-2 infection or an uninfected control (not recorded which). The J gene is TRBJ2-3, the V gene TRBV3-1; D possibly uses TRBD1 or TRBD2 (6 bases each). The CDR3 reads CASSLLLGGITDTQYF. CDR3 coding DNA: TGTGCCAGCAGCCTACTTCTGGGGGGCATCACAGATACGCAGTATTTT.